The entry below gives a single T cell receptor (beta chain) sequence along with its context. What it recognizes is unknown. This entry belongs to a study of CD8 T cells in ankylosing spondylitis. General study points: A subset of motif variants has previously been described in the synovial fluid and blood of reactive arthritis.

TCRdb re-analysed the 5' RACE reads in MiXCR, keeping a single row per CDR3 protein. Of roughly 200,000 distinct CDR3 sequences in the sample, around 13% were seen once. The V and J ends lost 3 bases and 4 bases respectively, with 11 bases between them. This CDR3 region has 14 residues. CDR1 and CDR2 from the germline V gene are MRHNA and SNTAGT. Sequenced: blood, either unsorted or a sorted T cell fraction (not recorded which). This TCR derives from a male donor with ankylosing spondylitis or in good health (not recorded which). The genes are TRBV6-4 and TRBJ2-3; D perhaps matches TRBD2 (6 bases). In DNA form, the CDR3 reads TGTGCCAGCAGTGAAACAGGAGGGGCAGATACGCAGTATTTT. Translating it yields CASSETGGADTQYF.